This T cell receptor beta chain was sequenced for a study of T cell responses to AZD1222 COVID-19 vaccine. TCRdb keeps only in-frame clones here, not all; method: immunoSEQ multiplex PCR. The profile shows about 140,000 clones, more than 80% of them singletons. The material sequenced was peripheral blood, taken on day 0 of AZD1222 vaccination. The source is an adult in good health.

The CDR3 sequence is CASSSSGTGIRVTQYF. The CDR3 coding sequence is TGTGCCAGCAGCTCTTCCGGGACGGGGATTCGTGTTACGCAGTATTTT. The rearrangement uses TRBV5-4 and TRBJ2-3; tentatively, D is TRBD1 or TRBD2 (5 bases each). V was pared by 3 bases and J by 8 bases, with 22 bases between. CDR3 length equals 16 residues. Germline-derived CDR1 and CDR2 are SGHNT and YYREEE (reference sequence).